Included here is one TCR beta chain sequence, with context. What antigen it recognizes has not been identified. The sample holds no much larger clone one base away, and base qualities are not on file. Evidence of autoimmunity was present in all CD3G-deficient patients, and the autoimmunity was more severe in two of the patients. Patients were tested at ages ranging from 2 to 39 years, and reduced naive and increased memory CD4+ and CD8+ T-cell proportions were found in the patients. CD4+ cells were FACS-sorted into CD25-high CD127-low regulatory T cells and CD25-low CD127-high conventional CD4+ T cells. Roughly six individuals with CD3G deficiency were included in the patient group. Patient samples and clinical data were obtained from an international physician network spanning the United States, Europe and Asia. Ficoll density separation was used to isolate peripheral blood mononuclear cells. In the multiplex PCR, 52 forward TRBV primers and 13 reverse TRBJ primers were used, and assay-based and computational corrections were applied for amplification bias. Rearranged TRB loci were amplified from genomic DNA by multiplex PCR within the immunoSEQ assay. TRB amplicons were sequenced on an Illumina HiSeq platform. The study's processing was this. Custom algorithms error-filtered the raw sequences and aligned the raw sequences to reference gene sequences, after which the immunoSEQ online tools were used for analysis. Frequencies of productive and nonproductive TRB rearrangements were assessed among unique sequences as well as among total sequences. The likelihood of self-reactivity was estimated by examining two features, hydrophobicity and amino acid composition, of TRB CDR3 positions 6 and 7. Groups were compared by t tests, Mann-Whitney tests or two-way ANOVA performed in Prism software. Here the immuneACCESS table is served through TCRdb, limited to in-frame sequences with V and J called. Missing clones are a known gap in these copies; in checked studies unresolved V genes cover under half, and the rest lacks a known reason. V and J calls and clone size are those listed in that table; D and trimming were worked out from the DNA. For this sample the table gives over 25,000 clones, of which around 93% were detected only once. The ten largest clonotypes hold less than 2% of the sample.

The data were taken from a study of regulatory T cells listed by TCRdb under 2018. Background for the entire study: T-cell receptor beta repertoires of sorted regulatory, conventional CD4+ and CD8+ T cells were compared between CD3G-deficient patients and healthy controls.

From a lookup of the germline V gene, CDR1 and CDR2 are ENHRY and SYGVKD. The germline ends are 8 bases apart after V is trimmed by 2 bases and J by 2 bases. The CDR3 runs 14 amino acids, cysteine and phenylalanine included. Only CDR3 DNA remains: 42 bases, in frame from the first base. The research as a whole found: Enrichment for hydrophobic residues at CDR3 positions 6 and 7 was found in conventional CD4+ T cells from CD3G-deficient patients, suggesting more self-reactive specificities. In patients, repertoires had restricted unique TRB V-J pairs and skewed V and J gene usage, with regulatory T cells showing the most marked changes.

The sequence joins TRBV10-3 to TRBJ2-3; a tentative D match to TRBD2 spans 5 bases. The sample was conventional CD4+ T cells sorted from blood. This TCR was sampled from a person aged 18 to 35 with CD3G deficiency. CDR3 sequence: CAISEAGYTDTQYF. The nucleotide sequence is TGTGCCATCAGTGAGGCGGGCTACACAGATACGCAGTATTTT.